This TCR beta chain derives from a study of blood T cell repertoires in COVID-19. Overall study context: PBMCs, B-cell-depleted T cells, or T cells were the source of the cDNA or gDNA that made up the material.

V dropped 0 bases and J dropped 10; count of bases not matched to a gene: 4. The CDR3 sequence is 15 residues long. Germline assignment: CDR1 SGHRS and CDR2 YFSETQ. Using immunoSEQ multiplex PCR, the repertoire was profiled, and TCRdb retains in-frame clones only, with some absent. The sample yields 310,000 or so clones, around 86% seen once. This clone was picked up a small number of times. The chain has TRBV5-1 and TRBJ2-1; 13 nucleotides match TRBD2. Specimen: peripheral blood. This receptor was identified in a man between 50 and 59 years old with active or convalescent COVID-19. The CDR3 sequence is CASSLDPGLAGEQFF. The DNA of the CDR3 is TGCGCCAGCAGCTTGGACCCGGGACTAGCGGGAGAGCAGTTCTTC.